The rows below give T cell receptor beta chains drawn from one sample of a study of blood T cell repertoires in COVID-19. The repertoire was sequenced with immunoSEQ multiplex PCR; TCRdb's copy has only in-frame clones and lacks some. This repertoire shows more than 300,000 clones, about 83% found once; its top ten account for approximately 1.5%. The sequencing input was peripheral blood. These TCRs come from a woman in her forties or fifties with acute or convalescent COVID-19. The CDR3 runs from the conserved cysteine through the conserved F or W. A D gene is named only where the DNA matches it firmly. A clone size is listed for some rows: how often the clone was seen (once, few, many), or a class if it is expanded.

TRBD2	TRBV24-1	.	TRBJ2-1	TGTGCCACCAGTGATTCCCGTAGCGGGGGGGCCGACAATGAGCAGTTCTTC	CATSDSRSGGADNEQFF
TRBD2	TRBV5-1	.	TRBJ2-5	TGCGCCAGCAGTTTACTAGCGGGAGGGCCGGGGGAGACCCAGTACTTC	CASSLLAGGPGETQYF
TRBD1	TRBV2	.	TRBJ1-2	TGTGCCAGCGAGAGGGACAGGGGGAGGGGAGGCTACACCTTC	CASERDRGRGGYTF
.	TRBV3-1/TRBV3-2	.	TRBJ1-5	TGTGCCAGCAGCCAAGATAGGTACAGGGAACAGCCCCAGCATTTT	CASSQDRYREQPQHF
TRBD2	TRBV11-3	.	TRBJ2-7	TGTGCCAGCAGCTTCTCGGGGGGTAGCGCTGGCGAGCAGTACTTC	CASSFSGGSAGEQYF
.	TRBV28	once	TRBJ2-3	TGTGCCAGCAGTTTATGGTCGAGTAGCGGCGTCAATTCTAGCACAGATACGCAGTATTTT	CASSLWSSSGVNSSTDTQYF
.	TRBV6-5	.	TRBJ2-5	TGTGCCAGCAGGCGCCGTAGGGGAGAGACCCAGTACTTC	CASRRRRGETQYF
TRBD2	TRBV7-3	.	TRBJ2-1	TGTGCCAGCAGCTTAACGTCAACTAGCGGAGGTCGGCAGTTCTTC	CASSLTSTSGGRQFF
TRBD1	TRBV27	.	TRBJ1-2	TGTGCCAGCAGTTTACGGGACAGCTATGGCTACACCTTC	CASSLRDSYGYTF
TRBD2	TRBV9	.	TRBJ2-2	TGTGCCAGCAGCCTTGGGGGGCTAGCGGGAGGGCTGGGCACCGGGGAGCTGTTTTTT	CASSLGGLAGGLGTGELFF
TRBD2	TRBV4-1	.	TRBJ2-7	TGCGCCAGCAGCCTGGCCGGGACTAGCGGGAGAGTCCACGAGCAGTACTTC	CASSLAGTSGRVHEQYF
TRBD2	TRBV7-3	.	TRBJ2-7	TGTGCCAGCAGCCAAGACGCGGGAGCGGGCGGCGAGCAGTACTTC	CASSQDAGAGGEQYF